This T cell receptor beta chain was profiled in a study of cytomegalovirus exposure and HLA in healthy donors. The CDR3 loop spans 16 amino acids. The germline CDR1 and CDR2 sequences are MGHRA and YSYEKL. Trimming removed 0 bases at V and 3 bases at J, with 12 bases between. The PCR was carried out with 60 Vbeta primers and 13 Jbeta primers. The repertoire was sequenced with immunoSEQ multiplex PCR; TCRdb's copy has only in-frame clones and lacks some. Recorded for this sample: 200,000 to 250,000 clones. This sequence originates from a girl under 10 years old in good health and CMV-seropositive. The specimen was PBMCs. This chain connects TRBV4-1 to TRBJ2-1; possibly TRBD2 for D (5 bases). The CDR3 DNA follows: TGCGCCAGCAGCCAAGAGGACGAGGGTTACTACAATGAGCAGTTCTTC. Translation gives CASSQEDEGYYNEQFF.